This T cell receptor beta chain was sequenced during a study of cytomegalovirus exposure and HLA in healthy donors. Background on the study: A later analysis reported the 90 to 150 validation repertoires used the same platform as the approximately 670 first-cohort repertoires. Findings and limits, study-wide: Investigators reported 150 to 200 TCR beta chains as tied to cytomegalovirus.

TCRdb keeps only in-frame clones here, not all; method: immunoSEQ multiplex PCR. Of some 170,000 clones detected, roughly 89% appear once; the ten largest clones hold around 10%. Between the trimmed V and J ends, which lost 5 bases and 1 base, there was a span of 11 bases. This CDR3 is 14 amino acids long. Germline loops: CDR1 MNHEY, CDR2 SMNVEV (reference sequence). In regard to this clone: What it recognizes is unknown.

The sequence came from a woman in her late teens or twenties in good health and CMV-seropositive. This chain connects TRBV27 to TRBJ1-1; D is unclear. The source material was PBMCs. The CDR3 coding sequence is TGTGCCAGCAGTCCCAAGAGGGAGAACACTGAAGCTTTCTTT. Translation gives CASSPKRENTEAFF.